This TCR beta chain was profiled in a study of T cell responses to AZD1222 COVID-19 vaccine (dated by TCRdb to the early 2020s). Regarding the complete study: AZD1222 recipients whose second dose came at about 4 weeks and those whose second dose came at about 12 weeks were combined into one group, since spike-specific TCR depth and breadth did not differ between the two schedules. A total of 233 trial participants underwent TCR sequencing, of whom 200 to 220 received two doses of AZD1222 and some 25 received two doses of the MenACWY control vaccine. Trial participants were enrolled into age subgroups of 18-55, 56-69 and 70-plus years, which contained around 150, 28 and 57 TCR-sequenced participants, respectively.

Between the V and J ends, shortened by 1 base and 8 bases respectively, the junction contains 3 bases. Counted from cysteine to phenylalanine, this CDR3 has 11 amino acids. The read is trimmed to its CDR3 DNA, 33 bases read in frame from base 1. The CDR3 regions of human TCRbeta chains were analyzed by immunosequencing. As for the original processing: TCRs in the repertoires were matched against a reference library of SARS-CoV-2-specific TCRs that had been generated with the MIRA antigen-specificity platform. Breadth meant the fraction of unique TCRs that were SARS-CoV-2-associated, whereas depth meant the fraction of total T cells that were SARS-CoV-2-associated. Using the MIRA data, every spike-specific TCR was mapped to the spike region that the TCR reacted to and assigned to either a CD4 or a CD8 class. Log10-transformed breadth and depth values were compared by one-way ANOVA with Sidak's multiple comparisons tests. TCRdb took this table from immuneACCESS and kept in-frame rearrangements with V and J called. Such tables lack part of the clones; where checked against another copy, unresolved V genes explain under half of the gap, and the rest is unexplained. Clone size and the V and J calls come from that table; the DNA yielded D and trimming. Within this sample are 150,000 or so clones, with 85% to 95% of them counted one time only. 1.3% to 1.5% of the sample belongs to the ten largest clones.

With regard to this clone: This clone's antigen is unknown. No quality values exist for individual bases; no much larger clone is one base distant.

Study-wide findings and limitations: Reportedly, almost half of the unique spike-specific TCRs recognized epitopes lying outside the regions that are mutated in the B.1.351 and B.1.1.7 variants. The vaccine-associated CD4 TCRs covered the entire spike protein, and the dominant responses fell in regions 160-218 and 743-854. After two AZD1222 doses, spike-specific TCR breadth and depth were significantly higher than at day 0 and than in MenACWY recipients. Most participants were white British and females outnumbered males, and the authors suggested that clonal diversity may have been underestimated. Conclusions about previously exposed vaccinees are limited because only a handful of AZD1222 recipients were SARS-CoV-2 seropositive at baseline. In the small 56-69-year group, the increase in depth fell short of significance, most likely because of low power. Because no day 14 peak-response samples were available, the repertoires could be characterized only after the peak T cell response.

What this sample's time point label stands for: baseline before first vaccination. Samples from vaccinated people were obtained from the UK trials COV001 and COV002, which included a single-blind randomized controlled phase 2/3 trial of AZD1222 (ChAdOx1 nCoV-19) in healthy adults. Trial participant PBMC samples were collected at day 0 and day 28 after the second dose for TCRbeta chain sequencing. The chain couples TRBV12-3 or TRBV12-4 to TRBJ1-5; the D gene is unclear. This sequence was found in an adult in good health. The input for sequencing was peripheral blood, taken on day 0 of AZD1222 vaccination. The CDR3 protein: CASSLGKPQHF. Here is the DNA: TGTGCCAGCAGTTTAGGAAAGCCCCAGCATTTT.